A selection of T cell receptor beta chains follows, all from one sample in a study of cytomegalovirus exposure and HLA in healthy donors. Measured with immunoSEQ multiplex PCR; TCRdb has only the in-frame clones, and not every one. The repertoire consists of some 110,000 clones, with 81% occurring once and the leading ten covering 3% to 5%. Material: PBMCs. All receptors come from a woman in her twenties or thirties in good health and CMV-seronegative. Both conserved end residues are part of each CDR3. D genes are given only for firm matches. Clone size is not always given. Where it is, it says once, few, many or a class for expanded clones.

few,TRBJ2-5,TRBV19,TRBD1,CASGSLDRVETQYF,TGTGCCAGTGGTTCACTCGACAGGGTGGAGACCCAGTACTTC
few,TRBJ2-2,TRBV6-6,TRBD2,CAGGEGRSGELFF,TGTGCCGGGGGGGAGGGCCGCAGCGGGGAGCTGTTTTTT
once,TRBJ1-2,TRBV4-1,TRBD1,CASSQVAQGGYGYTF,TGCGCCAGCAGCCAAGTGGCACAGGGGGGCTATGGCTACACCTTC
NA,TRBJ1-2,TRBV6-5,NA,CASRKPGSRNYGYTF,TGTGCCAGCAGAAAACCAGGGTCCCGGAACTATGGCTACACCTTC
NA,TRBJ2-7,TRBV5-1,TRBD2,CASSLGTSANYEQYF,TGCGCCAGCAGCTTGGGGACTAGCGCGAACTACGAGCAGTACTTC
NA,TRBJ2-7,TRBV9,TRBD1,CASSVGGTGGSYEQYF,TGTGCCAGCAGCGTAGGCGGGACAGGGGGCTCCTACGAGCAGTACTTC
once,TRBJ2-7,TRBV25-1,TRBD1,CASSAPGGLPYEQYF,TGTGCCAGCAGTGCCCCAGGGGGCCTCCCCTACGAGCAGTACTTC
NA,TRBJ2-5,TRBV30,NA,CAWSVRRAETQYF,TGTGCCTGGAGTGTACGGAGGGCAGAGACCCAGTACTTC
NA,TRBJ2-7,TRBV5-1,NA,CASSLIGGASYEQYF,TGCGCCAGCAGCTTGATCGGCGGGGCCTCCTACGAGCAGTACTTC
few,TRBJ1-4,TRBV18,NA,CASSPQGTNEKLFF,TGTGCCAGCTCACCCCAGGGGACAAATGAAAAACTGTTTTTT
NA,TRBJ2-7,TRBV28,NA,CASSPSQGIPYEQYF,TGTGCCAGCAGTCCTTCACAGGGAATCCCCTACGAGCAGTACTTC
NA,TRBJ1-1,TRBV30,NA,CAWDTRQPNTEAFF,TGTGCCTGGGATACGCGACAGCCGAACACTGAAGCTTTCTTT
NA,TRBJ1-6,TRBV7-2,NA,CASSFETYRPLHF,TGTGCCAGCAGCTTTGAAACCTATCGGCCCCTCCACTTT
NA,TRBJ2-1,TRBV11-2,TRBD2,CASSSRILAGGLSEQFF,TGTGCCAGCAGCTCCCGCATACTAGCGGGAGGTTTAAGTGAGCAGTTCTTC
NA,TRBJ2-3,TRBV9,TRBD2,CASSVGLAGSDTQYF,TGTGCCAGCAGCGTAGGACTAGCGGGAAGCGATACGCAGTATTTT
NA,TRBJ2-5,TRBV9,TRBD2,CASSVAGGENQETQYF,TGTGCCAGCAGCGTAGCTGGGGGGGAGAATCAAGAGACCCAGTACTTC
NA,TRBJ2-7,TRBV30,NA,CAWSVIGDEQYF,TGTGCCTGGAGTGTAATCGGGGACGAGCAGTACTTC
NA,TRBJ1-2,TRBV21-1,NA,CASSLNGGYGYTF,TGTGCCAGCAGCTTAAACGGGGGCTATGGCTACACCTTC
NA,TRBJ2-7,TRBV28,TRBD2,CASVRLAGAYEQYF,TGTGCCAGCGTCCGACTAGCGGGAGCATACGAGCAGTACTTC
NA,TRBJ1-2,TRBV7-3,TRBD1,CASSLTVDRGPLYTF,TGTGCCAGCAGCTTAACTGTGGACAGGGGCCCTCTTTACACCTTC
NA,TRBJ2-2,TRBV18,NA,CASSPISPNTGELFF,TGTGCCAGCTCACCTATATCCCCGAACACCGGGGAGCTGTTTTTT
NA,TRBJ2-1,TRBV19,TRBD2,CASNLAGGSYNEQFF,TGTGCCAGTAATCTGGCGGGAGGATCCTACAATGAGCAGTTCTTC